In this sample, the clone carrying this TCR beta chain turned up a few times. Its antigen is still unknown. The V end lost 8 bases, the J end lost 7 bases, and 21 bases lay between the germline ends. From germline, CDR1 is MNHNY and CDR2 SVGAGI (reference sequence). CDR3 length: 14 amino acids. Ophthalmopathy in the donors was of moderate-to-severe activity, with CAS ≥3, NOSPECS ≥4 and duration under 3 months. PBMCs came from roughly 10 ml of fresh peripheral blood. The authors amplified TCR beta CDR3 regions, and they did so from RNA transcripts for repertoire sequencing. HTBI primers primed a first-round RT-PCR, and a second-round multiplex PCR followed. TCRdb re-derived calls from the multiplex PCR reads in MiXCR, one entry per CDR3 protein. This sample carries about 740,000 distinct CDR3 sequences, approximately 40% of them seen once, and the ten largest clones take 44%. The data were taken from a study of Graves' ophthalmopathy and Graves' hyperthyroidism.

Findings and caveats of the study: A majority of expanded thyroid clonotypes exceeding 0.001 frequency were likewise present in blood. Between ophthalmopathy and stable hyperthyroidism, a 13-signature model drew a separation with nearly 90% sensitivity and less than 83% specificity.

The rearrangement joins TRBV6-6 to TRBJ2-7; D possibly uses TRBD1 or TRBD2 (6 bases each). Sequenced material: peripheral blood. The origin of this receptor is an adult man with Graves' ophthalmopathy. Here the CDR3 DNA reads TGTGCCAGCTCCCACAGGGCAGGGGCGGGGGAGCAGTACTTC. Protein product: CASSHRAGAGEQYF.